The 11 T cell receptor beta chains below come from one sample, sequenced in a study of early T cells in non-severe SARS-CoV-2 infection. TCRdb re-called the 5' RACE reads through MiXCR, storing one row per CDR3 protein. The sample has 25,000 to 30,000 distinct CDR3 sequences, less than 10% seen once. Sequenced input: whole blood. Every receptor here comes from an adult who was a healthcare worker with PCR-confirmed SARS-CoV-2 infection or an uninfected control (not recorded which).

Ten or more counts support this clonotype. The CDR3 loop is CASSTTDTQYF. The CDR3 coding sequence is TGTGCCAGCAGTACCACAGATACGCAGTATTTT. The genes are TRBV27 and TRBJ2-3; D gene uncertain. Germline CDR1 reads MNHEY; CDR2 reads SMNVEV (reference sequence). V was shortened by 5 bases and J by 2 bases, with 2 bases between the two germline ends. This CDR3 is 11 amino acids long.

This clonotype occurred many times. The chain recombines TRBV4-3 with TRBJ2-7, with a tentative D call TRBD2 (6 bases). The length of the CDR3 is 13 residues. Trimming cost V 0 bases and J 5 bases, with 8 bases left between them. Germline assignment: CDR1 LGHNA and CDR2 YSLEER. The CDR3 DNA follows: TGCGCCAGCAGCCAAGACCGGAGGGACGAGCAGTACTTC. Amino acid sequence: CASSQDRRDEQYF.

At least ten counts were recorded for this clonotype. The gene calls are TRBV30 and TRBJ1-2; D remains ambiguous. Germline CDR1 reads GTSNPN; CDR2 reads SVGIG (reference sequence). The CDR3 extends over 12 amino acids. V shed 4 bases and J shed 0 bases, with 6 bases lying between them. CDR3 sequence reads: CAWNEANYGYTF. CDR3 coding DNA: TGTGCCTGGAACGAAGCTAACTATGGCTACACCTTC.

Only a few counts were recorded for this clonotype. The chain links TRBV27 to TRBJ1-5; weak D call: TRBD1 (6 bases). V shed 6 bases and J shed 4 bases, with 13 bases lying between them. From germline, CDR1 is MNHEY and CDR2 SMNVEV (reference sequence). This CDR3 is built from 14 residues. The CDR3: CASRGWQGNQPQHF. In nucleotides, the CDR3 is TGTGCCAGCAGGGGTTGGCAGGGGAATCAGCCCCAGCATTTT.

The J gene is TRBJ1-1, the V gene TRBV12-3 or TRBV12-4; tentative D call: TRBD1 (5 bases). The V and J ends lost 4 bases and 9 bases respectively, with 21 bases between them. This CDR3 is built from 15 residues. CDR3 coding DNA: TGTGCCAGCAGTTCCCAACGAAGTGGGGGGGGGAAAGCTTTCTTT. Protein sequence: CASSSQRSGGGKAFF.

This clonotype was recorded at least ten times. V gene TRBV2 combines with J gene TRBJ1-6, with D maybe TRBD1 (6 bases). This CDR3 is 12 amino acids long. V lost 4 bases and J 14 bases, leaving 12 bases between the germline ends. CDR1 and CDR2 from the germline V gene are SNHLY and FYNNEI. This CDR3 reads CASSVGGRALHF. CDR3 DNA: TGTGCCAGCAGTGTGGGGGGCAGGGCCCTCCACTTT.

This clonotype was found many times. The chain combines TRBV14 with TRBJ2-7, with D hard to call. This CDR3 has 13 amino acids. V was cut by 0 bases and J by 5 bases, with 8 bases left in between. The germline CDR1 and CDR2 sequences are SGHDN and FVKESK. The CDR3, as DNA: TGTGCCAGCAGCCAAGACAGCCGGCACGAGCAGTACTTC. Translation: CASSQDSRHEQYF.

The chain recombines TRBV7-9 with TRBJ1-1, with D perhaps TRBD1 (5 bases). The CDR3 has 11 amino acids. Per germline, CDR1 SEHNR and CDR2 FQNEAQ (reference sequence). V was shortened by 6 bases and J by 7 bases, with 9 bases between the two germline ends. As DNA, the CDR3 is TGTGCCAGCAGGCTGGGGGGTGAAGCTTTCTTT. Translating gives CASRLGGEAFF.

The V gene is TRBV20-1, the J gene TRBJ2-5; 9 bases are a match to TRBD2. CDR1 is DFQATT, CDR2 SNEGSKA, per germline (reference sequence). The length of the CDR3 is 13 residues. J was trimmed by 4 bases and V by 6 bases; bases with no gene match: 6. CDR3 region: CSARTSAGETQYF. In DNA, the CDR3 is TGCAGTGCCCGGACTAGCGCGGGAGAGACCCAGTACTTC.

The chain combines TRBV27 with TRBJ1-1; D is unclear. V shed 0 bases and J shed 5 bases, with 13 bases lying between them. CDR3 length equals 15 residues. Per the germline V gene, CDR1 is MNHEY and CDR2 is SMNVEV (reference sequence). The CDR3 coding sequence is TGTGCCAGCAGTTTATCTCTGCGGGGTGCGACTGAAGCTTTCTTT. Translating gives CASSLSLRGATEAFF.

This clonotype was seen at least ten times. J is TRBJ2-2 and V is TRBV9; perhaps TRBD1 as D (6 bases). The CDR3 is made up of 17 amino acids. The V end was cut by 0 bases, the J end by 5 bases, with 17 bases between. The V gene's germline CDR1 is SGDLS and CDR2 YYNGEE. The CDR3 sequence is CASSVAVGGRVTGELFF. CDR3 nucleotides: TGTGCCAGCAGCGTAGCTGTAGGGGGAAGAGTAACCGGGGAGCTGTTTTTT.